This TCR beta chain was sequenced for a study of blood T cell repertoires in COVID-19. On the study more broadly: Material from acute and convalescent COVID-19 was sourced from the United States, Italy and Spain. T cells, B-cell-depleted T cells, or PBMCs supplied cDNA or gDNA.

Trimming at V came to 0 bases and at J to 4 bases, leaving 7 bases not matched to a gene. Germline CDR1 is SGHKS and CDR2 is YYEKEE (reference sequence). CDR3 size: 16 residues. Libraries were prepared by immunoSEQ multiplex PCR; TCRdb keeps only in-frame clonotypes and omits some of them. Among 78,000 or so clones, roughly 83% were seen once, and the ten largest hold more than 5%. Material for sequencing was peripheral blood. This chain connects TRBV5-5 to TRBJ2-3, with 8 bases lining up with TRBD1. The receptor comes from a woman in her sixties or seventies with acute or convalescent COVID-19. The CDR3 sequence is CASSLGTGSRPDTQYF. The DNA for the CDR3 is TGTGCCAGCAGCTTGGGGACAGGGAGTAGGCCAGATACGCAGTATTTT.